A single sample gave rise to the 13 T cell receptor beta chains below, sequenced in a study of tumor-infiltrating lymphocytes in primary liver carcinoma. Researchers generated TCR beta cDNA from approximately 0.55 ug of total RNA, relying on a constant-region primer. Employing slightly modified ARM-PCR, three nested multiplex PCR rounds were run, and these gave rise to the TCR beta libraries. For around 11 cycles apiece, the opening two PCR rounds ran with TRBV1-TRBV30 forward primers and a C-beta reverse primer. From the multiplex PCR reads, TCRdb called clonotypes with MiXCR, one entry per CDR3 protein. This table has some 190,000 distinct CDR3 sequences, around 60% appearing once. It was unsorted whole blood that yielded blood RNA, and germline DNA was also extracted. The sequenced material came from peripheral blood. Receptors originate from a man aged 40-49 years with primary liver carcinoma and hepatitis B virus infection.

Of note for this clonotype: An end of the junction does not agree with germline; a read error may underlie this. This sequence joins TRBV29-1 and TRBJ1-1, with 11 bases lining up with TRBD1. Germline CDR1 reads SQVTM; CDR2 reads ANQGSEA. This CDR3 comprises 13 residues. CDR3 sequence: CGVTRTGGIEAFF. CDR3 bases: TGCGGCGTTACACGGACAGGGGGCATTGAAGCTTTCTTT.

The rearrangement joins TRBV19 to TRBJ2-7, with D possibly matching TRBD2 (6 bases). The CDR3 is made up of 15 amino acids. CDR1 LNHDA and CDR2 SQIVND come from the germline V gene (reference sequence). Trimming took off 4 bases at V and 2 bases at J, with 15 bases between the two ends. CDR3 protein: CASSNPGTSAYEQYF. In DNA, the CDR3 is TGTGCCAGTAGTAACCCCGGGACTTCGGCCTACGAGCAGTACTTC.

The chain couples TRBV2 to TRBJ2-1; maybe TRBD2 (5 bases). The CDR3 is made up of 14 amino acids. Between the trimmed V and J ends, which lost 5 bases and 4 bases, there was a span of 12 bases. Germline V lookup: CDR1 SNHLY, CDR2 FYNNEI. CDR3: CASSTVAQYNEQFF. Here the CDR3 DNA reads TGTGCCAGCAGTACGGTAGCGCAATACAATGAGCAGTTCTTC.

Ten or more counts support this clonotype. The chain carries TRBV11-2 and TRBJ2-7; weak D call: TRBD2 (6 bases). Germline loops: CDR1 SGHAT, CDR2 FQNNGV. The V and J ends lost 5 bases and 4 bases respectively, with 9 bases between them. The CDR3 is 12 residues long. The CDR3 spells CASSRDFYEQYF. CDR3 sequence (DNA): TGTGCCAGCAGCCGGGACTTTTACGAGCAGTACTTC.

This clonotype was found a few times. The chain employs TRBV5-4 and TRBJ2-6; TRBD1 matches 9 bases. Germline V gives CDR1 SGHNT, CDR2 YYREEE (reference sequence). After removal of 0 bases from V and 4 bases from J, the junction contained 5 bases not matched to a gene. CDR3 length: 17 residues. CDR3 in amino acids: CASSLVGTGIGANVLTF. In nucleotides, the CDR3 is TGTGCCAGCAGCTTGGTTGGGACAGGGATAGGGGCCAACGTCCTGACTTTC.

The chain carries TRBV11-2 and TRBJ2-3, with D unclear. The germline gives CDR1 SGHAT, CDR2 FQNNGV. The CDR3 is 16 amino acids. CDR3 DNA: TGTGTCAACAGCTTAGGCTCATTCGCTAGCACAGATACGCAGTATTTT. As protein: CVNSLGSFASTDTQYF.

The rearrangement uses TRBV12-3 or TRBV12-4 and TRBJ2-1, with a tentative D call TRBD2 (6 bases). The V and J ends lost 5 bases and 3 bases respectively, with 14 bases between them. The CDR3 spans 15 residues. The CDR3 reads CASSRLGTHYNEQFF. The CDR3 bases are TGTGCCAGCAGTCGTCTTGGGACTCACTACAATGAGCAGTTCTTC.

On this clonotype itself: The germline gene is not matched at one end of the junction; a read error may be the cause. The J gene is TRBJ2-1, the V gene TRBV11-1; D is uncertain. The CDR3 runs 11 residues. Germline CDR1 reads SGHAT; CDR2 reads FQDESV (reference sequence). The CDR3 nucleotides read TGTGCCAGCTGTTCTATGAATGAGGAGTTCTTC. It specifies CASCSMNEEFF.

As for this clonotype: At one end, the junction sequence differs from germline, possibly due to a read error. The CDR3 reads CASSLESDTRYF. The CDR3 bases are TGTGCCAGCAGCTTAGAGTCAGATACGCGGTATTTT. The rearrangement joins TRBV11-2 to TRBJ2-3, with D unclear. Germline V gene lookup returns CDR1 SGHAT and CDR2 FQNNGV. The CDR3 totals 12 residues.

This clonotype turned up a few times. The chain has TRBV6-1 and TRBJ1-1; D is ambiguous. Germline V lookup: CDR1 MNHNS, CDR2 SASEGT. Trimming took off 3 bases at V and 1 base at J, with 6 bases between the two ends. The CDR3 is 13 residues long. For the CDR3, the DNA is TGTGCCAGCAGTGAGAATCCGAACACTGAAGCTTTCTTT. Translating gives CASSENPNTEAFF.

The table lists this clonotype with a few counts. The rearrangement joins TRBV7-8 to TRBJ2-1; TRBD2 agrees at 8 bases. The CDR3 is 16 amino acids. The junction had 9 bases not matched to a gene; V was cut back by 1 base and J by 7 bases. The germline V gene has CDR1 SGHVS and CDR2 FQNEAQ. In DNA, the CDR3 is TGTGCCAGCAGCTTAGGGGGCGGGAGGATCTTAAATGAGCAGTTCTTC. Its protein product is CASSLGGGRILNEQFF.

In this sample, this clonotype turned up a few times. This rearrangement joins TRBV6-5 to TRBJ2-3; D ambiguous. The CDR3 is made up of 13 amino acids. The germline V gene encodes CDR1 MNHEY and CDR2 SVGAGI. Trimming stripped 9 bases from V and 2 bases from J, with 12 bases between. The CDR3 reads CASRTDLTDTQYF. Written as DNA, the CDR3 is TGTGCCAGTAGGACGGACCTCACAGATACGCAGTATTTT.

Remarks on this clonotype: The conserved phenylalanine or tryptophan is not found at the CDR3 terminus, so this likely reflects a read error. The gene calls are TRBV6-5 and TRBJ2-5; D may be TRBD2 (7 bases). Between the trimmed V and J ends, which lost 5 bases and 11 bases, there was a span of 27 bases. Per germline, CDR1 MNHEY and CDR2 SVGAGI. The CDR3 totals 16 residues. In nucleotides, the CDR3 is TGTGCCAGCAGTGCCCGAAGCGGGGAAAGGGACAATGAGCAGTACTCC. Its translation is CASSARSGERDNEQYS.